This TCR beta chain was observed in a study of shared clonotypes between healthy human individuals. Whole-study results and caveats: Among donors, clonotype sharing was expected to be affected by sequencing depth. As a rule, naive subsets had a larger estimated richness than memory subsets. Some naive CD4 clonotypes, around 5%, turned up in common across a handful of donors.

This CDR3 has 11 residues. Germline V gene lookup returns CDR1 MDHEN and CDR2 SYDVKM. Trimming stripped 5 bases from V and 6 bases from J, with 7 bases between. Only in-frame clones appear in the TCRdb table, and some are missing; sequencing was by immunoSEQ multiplex PCR. The table includes roughly 680,000 clones, 72% detected once. As concerns this clone: Antigen unknown.

This TCR was sampled from a woman in her twenties or thirties in good health. This chain joins TRBV28 and TRBJ1-2; D call uncertain. Sequencing was carried out using memory CD4+ T cells sorted from blood. The subset here: CD45RA-negative fraction. The CDR3 is CASSPSNGYTF. The CDR3 DNA reads as TGTGCCAGCAGTCCCAGTAATGGCTACACCTTC.